The entry below gives a single T cell receptor (beta chain) sequence along with its context. TCR beta CDR3 region amplification was performed from RNA transcripts. HTBI primers were used for first-round RT-PCR of the TCR CDR3. TCRdb re-called the multiplex PCR reads with MiXCR, one entry per CDR3 protein. The table shows about 290,000 distinct CDR3 sequences, with roughly 15% occurring only once. The CDR3 contains 16 residues. Per germline, CDR1 SGHAT and CDR2 FQNNGV. V gave up 3 bases and J gave up 0 bases; unmatched junction bases: 5. The data derive from a study of T cells in Graves' hyperthyroidism and ophthalmopathy.

The clonotype comes from a man aged 30 to 39 with Graves' hyperthyroidism. The sequencing input was blood. This chain links TRBV11-2 with TRBJ2-1; 7 bases agree with TRBD1. The CDR3 spells CASSFRGTSSYNEQFF. CDR3 DNA: TGTGCCAGCAGCTTCAGGGGGACAAGCTCCTACAATGAGCAGTTCTTC.